The rows below give T cell receptor beta chains drawn from one sample of a study of OX40 agonist ivuxolimab in advanced cancers. Libraries were prepared by immunoSEQ multiplex PCR; TCRdb keeps only in-frame clonotypes and omits some of them. The sample includes about 70,000 clones, approximately 78% of them seen just once. The sample here was CD4+ or CD8+ T cells sorted from blood, taken in a trial of the OX40 agonist ivuxolimab. These receptors originate from an adult with an advanced solid tumor such as melanoma, head and neck, liver or kidney cancer. Both conserved end residues are part of each CDR3. A D gene is named only where the DNA matches it firmly.

d_call: TRBD1
v_call: TRBV5-1
j_call: TRBJ1-5
cdr3_aa: CASSSGQGTGGNQPQHF

d_call: -
v_call: TRBV4-1
j_call: TRBJ1-5
cdr3_aa: CASSREGMGVYQPQHF

d_call: -
v_call: TRBV7-8
j_call: TRBJ1-1
cdr3_aa: CASSWGNTEAFF

d_call: -
v_call: TRBV12-5
j_call: TRBJ2-3
cdr3_aa: CASGLGSGAGGDTQYF

d_call: -
v_call: TRBV2
j_call: TRBJ2-2
cdr3_aa: CASRGVSNTGELFF

d_call: -
v_call: TRBV5-1
j_call: TRBJ2-1
cdr3_aa: CASSLGTNNEQFF

d_call: -
v_call: TRBV18
j_call: TRBJ2-3
cdr3_aa: CASSPSTDTQYF

d_call: -
v_call: TRBV6-4
j_call: TRBJ1-2
cdr3_aa: CASRRGEGGYTF

d_call: TRBD1
v_call: TRBV29-1
j_call: TRBJ1-2
cdr3_aa: CSAGQGGVNYTF

d_call: -
v_call: TRBV5-1
j_call: TRBJ2-5
cdr3_aa: CASSLGTRGGETQYF

d_call: -
v_call: TRBV2
j_call: TRBJ2-5
cdr3_aa: CASSGAHGGGRETQYF

d_call: -
v_call: TRBV25-1
j_call: TRBJ2-1
cdr3_aa: CASSEFGEMNEQFF

d_call: -
v_call: TRBV7-9
j_call: TRBJ2-2
cdr3_aa: CASSLSGTRNTGELFF

d_call: TRBD1
v_call: TRBV27
j_call: TRBJ1-5
cdr3_aa: CASSPTRDRNQPQHF

d_call: TRBD1
v_call: TRBV6-1
j_call: TRBJ1-4
cdr3_aa: CASREDRVPNEKLFF

d_call: TRBD1
v_call: TRBV5-4
j_call: TRBJ2-2
cdr3_aa: CASSGGTGGPNTGELFF

d_call: -
v_call: TRBV28
j_call: TRBJ2-1
cdr3_aa: CASSLNGRKDNEQFF

d_call: -
v_call: TRBV5-1
j_call: TRBJ1-6
cdr3_aa: CASGRTGGTYNSPLHF

d_call: -
v_call: TRBV2
j_call: TRBJ1-2
cdr3_aa: CASRLGAGVYGYTF

d_call: TRBD1
v_call: TRBV27
j_call: TRBJ2-4
cdr3_aa: CASRQGVLNIQYF

d_call: -
v_call: TRBV5-4
j_call: TRBJ1-1
cdr3_aa: CASSLGWTMNTEAFF

d_call: -
v_call: TRBV11-3
j_call: TRBJ2-3
cdr3_aa: CASSLGGAGDTQYF

d_call: -
v_call: TRBV11-2
j_call: TRBJ2-7
cdr3_aa: CASSLWQYEQYF

d_call: TRBD2
v_call: TRBV7-2
j_call: TRBJ2-2
cdr3_aa: CASSQTSGGPGELFF

d_call: -
v_call: TRBV27
j_call: TRBJ1-6
cdr3_aa: CASSSWTGVDNSPLHF

d_call: -
v_call: TRBV10-1
j_call: TRBJ2-1
cdr3_aa: CASSPSPRRGHNEQFF

d_call: -
v_call: TRBV18
j_call: TRBJ1-1
cdr3_aa: CASSPQGTEAFF

d_call: -
v_call: TRBV2
j_call: TRBJ2-7
cdr3_aa: CASSRTVIHEQYF

d_call: -
v_call: TRBV15
j_call: TRBJ2-1
cdr3_aa: CATSRGYNEQFF

d_call: -
v_call: TRBV9
j_call: TRBJ2-1
cdr3_aa: CASSAGGSSYNEQFF

d_call: TRBD2
v_call: TRBV13
j_call: TRBJ2-7
cdr3_aa: CASSLGGLAGTSYEQYF

d_call: -
v_call: TRBV4-2
j_call: TRBJ2-1
cdr3_aa: CASSPGEGRGEQFF

d_call: -
v_call: TRBV6-1
j_call: TRBJ2-7
cdr3_aa: CASSQGRGGYEQYF

d_call: -
v_call: TRBV12-5
j_call: TRBJ1-1
cdr3_aa: CASGLTRGGHTEAFF

d_call: TRBD1
v_call: TRBV7-7
j_call: TRBJ1-4
cdr3_aa: CASSLVQGEKLFF

d_call: -
v_call: TRBV11-3
j_call: TRBJ2-2
cdr3_aa: CASSLSPGHRELFF

d_call: TRBD1
v_call: TRBV5-1
j_call: TRBJ1-1
cdr3_aa: CASSLVGQGVVEAFF

d_call: -
v_call: TRBV6-6
j_call: TRBJ1-1
cdr3_aa: CASSYSTGFTEAFF

d_call: -
v_call: TRBV5-1
j_call: TRBJ2-1
cdr3_aa: CASSATGGNLNEQFF

d_call: -
v_call: TRBV5-1
j_call: TRBJ2-3
cdr3_aa: CASSLTGSTDTQYF

d_call: -
v_call: TRBV18
j_call: TRBJ1-1
cdr3_aa: CASSPQHQNTEAFF

d_call: -
v_call: TRBV6-1
j_call: TRBJ2-5
cdr3_aa: CASRNPGPEETQYF

d_call: -
v_call: TRBV27
j_call: TRBJ1-5
cdr3_aa: CASISRVGGQPQHF

d_call: TRBD1
v_call: TRBV29-1
j_call: TRBJ2-7
cdr3_aa: CSVAGQAVSYEQYF

d_call: TRBD2
v_call: TRBV5-1
j_call: TRBJ2-1
cdr3_aa: CASSDGTSGYNEQFF

d_call: TRBD1
v_call: TRBV18
j_call: TRBJ1-2
cdr3_aa: CASSPTPGTGPYGYTF

d_call: TRBD1
v_call: TRBV5-1
j_call: TRBJ2-1
cdr3_aa: CASSLAGTGGNNEQFF

d_call: -
v_call: TRBV5-1
j_call: TRBJ2-1
cdr3_aa: CASSLTDNEQFF

d_call: TRBD1
v_call: TRBV28
j_call: TRBJ2-5
cdr3_aa: CASSFQGQGYETQYF

d_call: -
v_call: TRBV28
j_call: TRBJ2-7
cdr3_aa: CASRRGSYEQYF

d_call: TRBD2
v_call: TRBV5-1
j_call: TRBJ2-3
cdr3_aa: CASSLQASGGRDTQYF

d_call: -
v_call: TRBV28
j_call: TRBJ1-2
cdr3_aa: CASRSPQGGGVRYGYTF

d_call: TRBD1
v_call: TRBV19
j_call: TRBJ1-2
cdr3_aa: CASSIEDRAKLYGYTF

d_call: TRBD1
v_call: TRBV7-2
j_call: TRBJ1-2
cdr3_aa: CASSLMGGQGTNYGYTF